This paragraph covers one T cell receptor beta chain sequence. What it binds is unknown. The data were obtained in a study of OX40 agonist ivuxolimab in advanced cancers. In the study overall: Subjects had a mean age of about 61 years, with a range of about 23 to 79; 82.7% were male. Overall study findings and caveats: In general, CD8+ T cells held more expanded clones than CD4+ did, on average. CD4+ and CD8+ blood T cells expanded clonally by week 6 at 0.1 to 3.0 mg/kg.

V lost 0 bases, J lost 3 bases, and 3 bases lay in between. The CDR3 covers 12 residues. Per germline, CDR1 SGHAT and CDR2 FQDESV (reference sequence). Data came from immunoSEQ multiplex PCR; TCRdb stores just in-frame clones and leaves some out. The sample consists of some 64,000 clones, roughly 87% of them appearing once. Specimen: CD4+ or CD8+ T cells sorted from blood, collected in a trial of the OX40 agonist ivuxolimab. J is TRBJ2-7 and V is TRBV11-1; D is ambiguous. This TCR came from an adult with an advanced solid tumor such as melanoma, head and neck, liver or kidney cancer. The CDR3 loop is CASSLAVYEQYF. CDR3 DNA: TGTGCCAGCAGCTTAGCAGTCTACGAGCAGTACTTC.